This TCR beta chain emerged from a study of PD-1 blockade in classical Hodgkin lymphoma. Findings and limits, study-wide: Patients were excluded if nivolumab began under 1 year after ASCT (the autologous transplant). Newly diagnosed patients reportedly had lower baseline TCR diversity than healthy donors.

As regards this clone: Its matching antigen is unknown.

Germline values: CDR1 MNHEY, CDR2 SMNVEV (reference sequence). The CDR3 runs 14 residues. Trimming took off 1 base at V and 3 bases at J, with 10 bases between the two ends. TCRdb's table, derived via immunoSEQ multiplex PCR, lists solely in-frame clones and lacks some. The sample includes roughly 7,900 clones, more than 75% of them seen just once. Time point of the sample: cycle 4 day 1 (C4D1), after 5 to 7 weeks of nivolumab. Patients all relapsed after autologous stem cell transplantation, and there was variation in brentuximab vedotin exposure. Patients' outcomes at their best amounted to complete response, partial response or progressive disease.

This sequence joins TRBV27 and TRBJ2-7; D unclear. This clonotype was obtained from a human donor with classical Hodgkin lymphoma. Sequences were derived from peripheral blood mononuclear cells (PBMCs), sampled before the fourth cycle of nivolumab. The CDR3 region has the DNA TGTGCCAGCAGTTTATTAGGGTTCGGCTACGAGCAGTACTTC. Amino acid sequence: CASSLLGFGYEQYF.